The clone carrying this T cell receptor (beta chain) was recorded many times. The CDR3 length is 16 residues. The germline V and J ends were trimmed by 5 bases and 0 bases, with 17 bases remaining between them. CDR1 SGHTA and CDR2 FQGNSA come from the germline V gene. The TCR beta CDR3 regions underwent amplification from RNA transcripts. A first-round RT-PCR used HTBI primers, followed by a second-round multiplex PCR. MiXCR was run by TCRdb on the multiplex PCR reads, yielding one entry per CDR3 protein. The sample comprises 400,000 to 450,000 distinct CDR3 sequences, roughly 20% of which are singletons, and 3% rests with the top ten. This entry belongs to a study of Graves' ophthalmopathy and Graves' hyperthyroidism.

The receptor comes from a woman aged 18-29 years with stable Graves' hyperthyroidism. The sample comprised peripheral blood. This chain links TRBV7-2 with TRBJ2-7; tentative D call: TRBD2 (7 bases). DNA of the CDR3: TGTGCCAGCAGCCCCCTCAGCGGGACATACTCCTACGAGCAGTACTTC. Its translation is CASSPLSGTYSYEQYF.